This note documents a single T cell receptor beta chain sequence. This sample is part of a study of blood T cell repertoires in COVID-19. About the research overall: Samples of COVID-19 (acute and convalescent) were obtained from the United States, Italy and Spain. In each case, the material was cDNA or gDNA derived from T cells, B-cell-depleted T cells, or PBMCs.

Methods used by the authors: The assay estimated nucleated cells by amplifying reference gene primers. Clones were sequenced by immunoSEQ multiplex PCR, and TCRdb holds only the in-frame ones, with some missing. V and J calls and clone size follow that table, whereas D and trimming were derived from the DNA. The sample lists approximately 410,000 clones; 86% were seen once. The CDR3 covers 14 residues. In germline, CDR1 is MNHEY, CDR2 SVGAGI. V lost 3 bases, J lost 5 bases, and 10 bases lay in between. The sample consisted of peripheral blood. This chain joins TRBV6-5 and TRBJ1-4; D ambiguous. This clonotype was sampled from a woman aged 30 to 39 with active or convalescent COVID-19. The CDR3 sequence is CASSYAATNEKLFF. The CDR3 nucleotides read TGTGCCAGCAGTTATGCGGCGACGAATGAAAAACTGTTTTTT.